The text below deals with one T cell receptor beta chain. The source of the sample is a study of blood T cell repertoires in COVID-19. Study as a whole: Specimens from acute and convalescent COVID-19 originated in the United States, Italy and Spain. In each case, the material was cDNA or gDNA derived from T cells, B-cell-depleted T cells, or PBMCs.

This CDR3 is 13 amino acids long. Germline lookup yields CDR1 LNHNV and CDR2 YYDKDF (reference sequence). The V end lost 0 bases, the J end lost 8 bases, and 10 bases lay between the germline ends. As originally analysed: Amplifying reference gene primers gave estimates of nucleated cell counts. Measured with immunoSEQ multiplex PCR; TCRdb has only the in-frame clones, and not every one. For V, J and clone size, that table is used; D and trimming come from the DNA. Found here are 180,000 or so clones, around 87% of them singletons; the top ten hold 0.99%. Sample: peripheral blood. The TCR originated in a man younger than 35 with acute or convalescent COVID-19. The chain uses TRBV15 and TRBJ1-1; D gene ambiguous. The CDR3: CATSRDRRAEAFF. The CDR3 coding sequence is TGTGCCACCAGCAGAGACCGGCGGGCAGAAGCTTTCTTT.